The next 32 T cell receptor beta chains were all read from a single sample in a study of T-cell reconstitution after alpha-beta-depleted transplantation in children. Unique molecular identifiers were incorporated into the prepared TCRbeta library. TCRdb passed the PCR reads through MiXCR, listing each CDR3 protein once. Of some 200,000 distinct CDR3 sequences listed, less than 8% are singletons. Material: PBMCs from the stem cell graft donor, obtained from the stem cell graft. The receptors were gathered from a human donor who donated a stem cell graft to a child with Wiskott-Aldrich syndrome.

This clonotype has a count of ten or more. J is TRBJ2-7 and V is TRBV4-3; 8 bases are a match to TRBD2. V was pared by 4 bases and J by 4 bases, with 12 bases of the junction left unmatched. This CDR3 has 16 residues. CDR1 LGHNA and CDR2 YSLEER come from the germline V gene. The CDR3 DNA follows: TGCGCCAGCAGCCCCTCCATTCCAGCGGGAGTATACGAGCAGTACTTC. Translated: CASSPSIPAGVYEQYF.

Ten or more counts support this clonotype. The CDR3 DNA is TGTGCCAGCAGCCTCACCGCTAACTATGGCTACACCTTC. This sequence encodes CASSLTANYGYTF. The chain couples TRBV25-1 to TRBJ1-2; D call uncertain. The V gene lost 6 bases and the J gene lost 0 bases, with 8 bases spanning the gap. CDR1 MGHDK and CDR2 SYGVNS come from the germline V gene. The CDR3 contains 13 residues.

At least ten counts were recorded for this clonotype. This sequence joins TRBV9 and TRBJ2-3; D remains ambiguous. V was trimmed by 0 bases and J by 4 bases, leaving 12 bases between them. The CDR3 has 15 residues. Germline V gene data show CDR1 as SGDLS and CDR2 as YYNGEE. The CDR3 sequence: CASSVVSRPADTQYF. In DNA, the CDR3 is TGTGCCAGCAGCGTAGTATCCCGCCCGGCAGATACGCAGTATTTT.

This clonotype was picked up many times. V gene TRBV12-3 or TRBV12-4 combines with J gene TRBJ2-4, with TRBD1 identical over 11 bases. The CDR3 is 15 residues long. J gave up 7 bases and V 5 bases, and 7 bases lay outside the gene matches. CDR3 sequence reads: CASSVGQGVRNIQYF. CDR3 nucleotide sequence: TGTGCCAGCAGTGTGGGACAGGGGGTGAGGAACATTCAGTACTTC.

There are a few counts of this clonotype. The rearrangement links TRBV18 to TRBJ2-7, with D possibly being TRBD1 (6 bases). The CDR3 is 15 amino acids. V lost 1 base, J lost 2 bases, and 12 bases lay in between. CDR1 and CDR2 (germline): KGHSH, LQKENI. The CDR3 sequence is CASSPRQAQAYEQYF. In DNA, the CDR3 is TGTGCCAGCTCACCACGACAGGCCCAGGCCTACGAGCAGTACTTC.

Only a few counts were recorded for this clonotype. The genes are TRBV18 and TRBJ2-1; D possibly uses TRBD1 or TRBD2 (5 bases each). There are 15 residues in the CDR3. Trimming stripped 0 bases from V and 8 bases from J, with 14 bases between. Germline loops: CDR1 KGHSH, CDR2 LQKENI. CDR3 amino acids: CASSPPGTASYEQFF. The DNA for the CDR3 is TGTGCCAGCTCACCACCGGGGACCGCGTCCTATGAGCAGTTCTTC.

Concerning this clonotype itself: One base away lies a much larger clone, so this may be a sequencing read error. This sequence joins TRBV29-1 and TRBJ2-1; D is unclear. Between the trimmed V and J ends, which lost 4 bases and 9 bases, there was a span of 7 bases. The CDR3 runs to 10 residues. Germline lookup yields CDR1 SQVTM and CDR2 ANQGSEA. In nucleotides, the CDR3 is TGCAGCGTTGGCACCACTGAGCAGTTCTTC. Translated, it gives CSVGTTEQFF.

This clonotype has ten or more counts. The CDR3 spells CASSLSTGVRYF. Here the CDR3 DNA reads TGTGCCAGCAGTCTTTCTACAGGGGTTAGGTACTTC. This rearrangement joins TRBV12-3 or TRBV12-4 to TRBJ2-4; 7 bases map to TRBD1. The trim removed 5 bases at V and 15 bases at J, leaving 10 bases unmatched. The CDR3 has 12 amino acids.

This clonotype was seen ten or more times. The gene calls are TRBV10-3 and TRBJ1-2; 9 nucleotides align to TRBD1. Germline V gives CDR1 ENHRY, CDR2 SYGVKD. This CDR3 comprises 13 residues. The V and J ends lost 6 bases and 6 bases, in that order; junction bases with no gene match: 5. The chain's CDR3 is CAISVDRGDGYTF. In nucleotides, the CDR3 is TGTGCCATCAGCGTGGACAGGGGAGATGGCTACACCTTC.

Many counts were recorded for this clonotype. The rearrangement uses TRBV2 and TRBJ2-1; TRBD1 matches 8 bases. V lost 4 bases and J lost 12; bases outside the gene matches: 11. This CDR3 has 14 amino acids. Germline-derived CDR1 and CDR2 are SNHLY and FYNNEI. The CDR3 loop reads CASSGTMTGALQFF. As DNA, the CDR3 is TGTGCCAGCAGTGGGACTATGACAGGGGCTCTGCAGTTCTTC.

There are many counts of this clonotype. V usage is TRBV5-1 and J usage is TRBJ2-2; D might be TRBD2 (5 bases). Germline V CDR1 and CDR2: SGHRS, YFSETQ. The CDR3 sequence is 15 residues long. The ends were cut back, 1 base at V and 7 bases at J, with 14 bases in the middle. CDR3 amino acids: CASSLSPQRVGELFF. CDR3 in DNA: TGCGCCAGCAGCTTGTCTCCCCAGAGGGTCGGGGAGCTGTTTTTT.

This clonotype appeared many times. The V and J genes are TRBV28 and TRBJ2-2, with 12 bases matching TRBD2. The CDR3 has 19 residues. Germline V gene sequence: CDR1 MDHEN, CDR2 SYDVKM. V trimming: 3 bases; J trimming: 6 bases; junction bases outside the gene matches: 14. CDR3: CASSFPEPGLAGSSGELFF. The CDR3 nucleotides read TGTGCCAGCAGTTTCCCTGAACCGGGACTAGCGGGTTCGTCCGGGGAGCTGTTTTTT. Based on the CDR3 plus reference TRBV28 and TRBJ2-2, the full variable domain is DVKVTQSSRYLVKRTGEKVFLECVQDMDHENMFWYRQDPGLGLRLIYFSYDVKMKEKGDIPEGYSVSREKKERFSLILESASTNQTSMYLCASSFPEPGLAGSSGELFFGEGSRLTVL.

Ten or more counts support this clonotype. The chain carries TRBV24-1 and TRBJ2-5, with D perhaps assigned TRBD1 or TRBD2 (5 bases each). CDR3 size: 17 residues. Looked up from germline, CDR1 is KGHDR and CDR2 is SFDVKD. Trimming removed 3 bases from V and 1 base from J, with 17 bases in between. The CDR3 DNA reads as TGTGCCACCAGTGATATAGGGAGAGGGGCCGTCCAAGAGACCCAGTACTTC. Protein product: CATSDIGRGAVQETQYF.

The sample holds many counts of this clonotype. The rearrangement links TRBV10-3 to TRBJ2-7; a possible D gene is TRBD1 (6 bases). V was cut by 6 bases and J by 2 bases, with 14 bases left in between. Germline CDR1 reads ENHRY; CDR2 reads SYGVKD. The CDR3 spans 14 residues. CDR3 amino acids: CAIRRDNQPYEQYF. The CDR3 DNA is TGTGCCATCAGGAGGGACAACCAACCCTACGAGCAGTACTTC.

The rearrangement uses TRBV20-1 and TRBJ2-7; possible D gene TRBD2, 7 bases. The V end lost 6 bases, the J end lost 6 bases, and 30 bases lay between the germline ends. Germline CDR1 and CDR2: DFQATT and SNEGSKA (reference sequence). This CDR3 has 17 amino acids. CDR3 sequence (DNA): TGCAGTGCCAACGGGGGCGGGAGTCGTTTAAGGGCCGGCGAGCAGTACTTC. It specifies CSANGGGSRLRAGEQYF.

This clonotype was seen repeatedly, ten times or more. The rearrangement links TRBV27 to TRBJ1-5, with TRBD1 matching over 10 bases. CDR3 size: 16 residues. With 5 bases clipped from V and 6 bases from J, the junction kept 10 bases outside the gene matches. Per germline, CDR1 MNHEY and CDR2 SMNVEV (reference sequence). The CDR3 is CASSTFGRDRGQPQHF. The CDR3, as DNA: TGTGCCAGCAGTACTTTTGGCCGGGACAGGGGTCAGCCCCAGCATTTT.

A word on this clonotype: A much larger clone differs by one base, so this may be a read error. This rearrangement joins TRBV20-1 to TRBJ1-1; possible D gene TRBD1, 5 bases. The V and J ends lost 8 bases and 5 bases respectively, with 18 bases between them. The germline V gene encodes CDR1 DFQATT and CDR2 SNEGSKA (reference sequence). The CDR3 spans 13 residues. The DNA for the CDR3 is TGCAGTCCCAGCGAGGGCGAGGGGACTGAAGCTTTCTTT. This sequence encodes CSPSEGEGTEAFF.

This clonotype occurred many times. The rearrangement links TRBV3-1 to TRBJ2-7; D may match TRBD1 or TRBD2 (6 bases each). This CDR3 has 15 residues. Trimming stripped 2 bases from V and 6 bases from J, with 17 bases between. Germline V gene data show CDR1 as LGHDT and CDR2 as YNNKEL (reference sequence). CDR3 region: CASSQRGQGGGEQYF. Here the CDR3 DNA reads TGTGCCAGCAGCCAACGGGGGCAGGGTGGCGGCGAGCAGTACTTC.

This clonotype showed up many times. This chain connects TRBV13 to TRBJ1-1, with D perhaps matching TRBD1 (5 bases). The CDR3 runs 13 residues. CDR1 PRHDT and CDR2 FYEKMQ come from the germline V gene (reference sequence). Trimming removed 5 bases from V and 4 bases from J, with 11 bases in between. The CDR3: CASSPRGVTEAFF. The CDR3 coding sequence is TGTGCCAGCAGCCCAAGAGGGGTCACTGAAGCTTTCTTT. Full variable domain (remainder filled in from reference TRBV13 and TRBJ1-1): AAGVIQSPRHLIKEKRETATLKCYPIPRHDTVYWYQQGPGQDPQFLISFYEKMQSDKGSIPDRFSAQQFSDYHSELNMSSLELGDSALYFCASSPRGVTEAFFGQGTRLTVV.

This clonotype was seen at least ten times. V is TRBV4-3 and J is TRBJ2-7; D is tentatively TRBD1 or TRBD2 (6 bases each). This CDR3 contains 15 residues. The V end was cut by 0 bases, the J end by 2 bases, with 11 bases between. CDR1 LGHNA and CDR2 YSLEER come from the germline V gene. As DNA, the CDR3 is TGCGCCAGCAGCCAAGATTGGGGGGCCCCCTACGAGCAGTACTTC. Translated: CASSQDWGAPYEQYF.

This chain uses TRBV7-9 with TRBJ2-5; 9 positions match TRBD1. The V gene's germline CDR1 is SEHNR and CDR2 FQNEAQ (reference sequence). The CDR3 is 14 amino acids. J gave up 2 bases and V 9 bases, and 7 bases lay outside the gene matches. The CDR3 region is CASLTGGEQETQYF. CDR3 in DNA: TGTGCCAGTTTGACAGGGGGAGAACAAGAGACCCAGTACTTC.

This clonotype was observed many times. The chain recombines TRBV9 with TRBJ1-1, with D unresolved. Germline V gene sequence: CDR1 SGDLS, CDR2 YYNGEE. With 2 bases removed from V and 1 base from J, the gap between germline ends came to 9 bases. CDR3 length: 14 residues. The CDR3 bases are TGTGCCAGCAGCGTTTTTGCAGAGAACACTGAAGCTTTCTTT. It codes for CASSVFAENTEAFF.

This clonotype has at least ten counts. The V and J genes are TRBV2 and TRBJ2-4; D perhaps matches TRBD1 (5 bases). CDR1 and CDR2 from the germline V gene are SNHLY and FYNNEI. The CDR3 extends over 16 amino acids. The ends were cut back, 2 bases at V and 0 bases at J, with 11 bases in the middle. CDR3 sequence: CASSEPAGLAKNIQYF. In nucleotides, the CDR3 is TGTGCCAGCAGTGAACCTGCAGGGCTAGCCAAAAACATTCAGTACTTC. Variable domain in full (rest from reference TRBV2 and TRBJ2-4): EPEVTQTPSHQVTQMGQEVILRCVPISNHLYFYWYRQILGQKVEFLVSFYNNEISEKSEIFDDQFSVERPDGSNFTLKIRSTKLEDSAMYFCASSEPAGLAKNIQYFGAGTRLSVL.

The rearrangement uses TRBV5-6 and TRBJ2-6; weak D call: TRBD1 (7 bases). The germline gives CDR1 SGHDT, CDR2 YYEEEE. The CDR3 is 18 amino acids. V gave up 3 bases and J gave up 0 bases, with 16 bases separating them. The CDR3 coding sequence is TGTGCCAGCAGCTCGGAGGGGACAGCGCGCTCTGGGGCCAACGTCCTGACTTTC. Protein sequence: CASSSEGTARSGANVLTF.

This clonotype was recorded at least ten times. The genes are TRBV12-3 or TRBV12-4 and TRBJ2-1; D possibly corresponds to TRBD2 (7 bases). This CDR3 is 16 amino acids long. The germline V and J ends were trimmed by 0 bases and 2 bases, with 11 bases remaining between them. As DNA, the CDR3 is TGTGCCAGCAGTTTAGCAGGGGGGGTTACCTACAATGAGCAGTTCTTC. Protein: CASSLAGGVTYNEQFF.

The sample holds many counts of this clonotype. The chain recombines TRBV7-2 with TRBJ2-2, with D perhaps TRBD1 (5 bases). The V gene's germline CDR1 is SGHTA and CDR2 FQGNSA. V was cut by 4 bases and J by 1 base, with 10 bases left in between. The CDR3 is 15 amino acids. The chain's CDR3 is CASSSQALNTGELFF. CDR3 nucleotides: TGTGCCAGCAGCTCACAGGCGCTGAACACCGGGGAGCTGTTTTTT.

This clonotype was counted ten times or more. V and J are TRBV5-1 and TRBJ1-1; tentative D call: TRBD1 (5 bases). Trimming left V 3 bases short and J 6 bases short, with 21 bases between. The CDR3 is 16 amino acids. Germline CDR1 is SGHRS and CDR2 is YFSETQ. CDR3 in amino acids: CASSSDIRVGGSEAFF. CDR3 sequence (DNA): TGCGCCAGCAGCTCCGATATCAGGGTCGGCGGGTCTGAAGCTTTCTTT.

This clonotype was seen many times. The chain is built from TRBV6-1 and TRBJ1-2; no clear D gene. The germline V gene has CDR1 MNHNS and CDR2 SASEGT. Trimming shortened V by 4 bases and J by 4 bases, and 16 bases separated the two germline ends. The CDR3 is 15 residues long. CDR3 loop: CASSAGGRQLYGYTF. For the CDR3, the DNA is TGTGCCAGCAGTGCCGGCGGGAGACAACTCTATGGCTACACCTTC.

This clonotype came up many times. The chain combines TRBV27 with TRBJ1-5; a weak D match, TRBD1 (5 bases). The CDR3 extends over 16 amino acids. The germline CDR1 and CDR2 sequences are MNHEY and SMNVEV (reference sequence). Trimming cost V 2 bases and J 5 bases, with 16 bases left between them. Written as DNA, the CDR3 is TGTGCCAGCAGTTTAAGGGGCAGGGCGGGGGATCAGCCCCAGCATTTT. This translates into CASSLRGRAGDQPQHF.

The chain carries TRBV5-1 and TRBJ1-1; D remains ambiguous. Germline loops: CDR1 SGHRS, CDR2 YFSETQ. The CDR3 has 16 amino acids. V lost 3 bases, J lost 0 bases, and 15 bases lay in between. In DNA, the CDR3 is TGCGCCAGCAGCTCCGCCGTCGGTCGAGTGAACACTGAAGCTTTCTTT. Protein: CASSSAVGRVNTEAFF.

This clonotype was observed many times. The chain has TRBV5-1 and TRBJ2-7; tentatively, D is TRBD2 (6 bases). Trimming removed 0 bases at V and 2 bases at J, with 9 bases between. The CDR3 totals 14 residues. CDR1 SGHRS and CDR2 YFSETQ come from the germline V gene. CDR3 sequence (DNA): TGCGCCAGCAGCTTGGGGACTACCCCCTACGAGCAGTACTTC. It translates to CASSLGTTPYEQYF.

This clonotype was observed many times. The genes are TRBV30 and TRBJ2-1, with D possibly being TRBD2 (6 bases). Looked up from germline, CDR1 is GTSNPN and CDR2 is SVGIG (reference sequence). The CDR3 extends over 14 amino acids. V gave up 0 bases and J gave up 7 bases, with 13 bases separating them. CDR3 DNA: TGTGCCTGGAGTGTAACCGGGAGTCCTAATGAGCAGTTCTTC. It is translated as CAWSVTGSPNEQFF. Variable domain in full (rest from reference TRBV30 and TRBJ2-1): SQTIHQWPATLVQPVGSPLSLECTVEGTSNPNLYWYRQAAGRGLQLLFYSVGIGQISSEVPQNLSASRPQDRQFILSSKKLLLSDSGFYLCAWSVTGSPNEQFFGPGTRLTVL.